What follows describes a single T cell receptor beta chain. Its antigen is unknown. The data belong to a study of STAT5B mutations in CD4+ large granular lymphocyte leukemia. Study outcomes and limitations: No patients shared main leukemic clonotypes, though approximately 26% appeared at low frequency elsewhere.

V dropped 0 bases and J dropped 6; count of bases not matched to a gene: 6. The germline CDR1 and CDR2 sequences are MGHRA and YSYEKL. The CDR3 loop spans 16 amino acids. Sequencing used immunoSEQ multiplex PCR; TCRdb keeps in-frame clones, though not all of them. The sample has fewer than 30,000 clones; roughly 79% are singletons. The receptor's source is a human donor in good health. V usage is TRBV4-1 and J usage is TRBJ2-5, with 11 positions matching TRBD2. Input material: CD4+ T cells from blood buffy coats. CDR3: CASSQDSTSGGKTQYF. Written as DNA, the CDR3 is TGCGCCAGCAGCCAAGATTCAACTAGCGGGGGAAAGACCCAGTACTTC.